Listed below are T cell receptor beta chains from one sample, sequenced in a study of T cell responses to AZD1222 COVID-19 vaccine. The table came from immunoSEQ multiplex PCR; TCRdb's copy has only in-frame clones and leaves some out. The table includes 120,000 to 150,000 clones, approximately 90% detected once. Specimen: peripheral blood, collected on day 0 of MenACWY control vaccination. The source of these receptors is an adult in good health. Both conserved end residues are part of each CDR3.

J gene: TRBJ2-2; V gene: TRBV5-1; CDR3 protein: CASSFQLQGIGAGELFF
J gene: TRBJ2-2; V gene: TRBV7-6; CDR3 protein: CASSLQGATGELFF
J gene: TRBJ2-1; V gene: TRBV28; CDR3 protein: CASSLGVQPEQFF
J gene: TRBJ1-2; V gene: TRBV20-1; CDR3 protein: CSATGSYGYTF
J gene: TRBJ1-4; V gene: TRBV30; CDR3 protein: CAWSDGQATNEKLFF
J gene: TRBJ2-3; V gene: TRBV6-5; CDR3 protein: CASSTGNTDTQYF
J gene: TRBJ1-4; V gene: TRBV28; CDR3 protein: CASRRPGTGANEKLFF
J gene: TRBJ1-2; V gene: TRBV5-1; CDR3 protein: CASRGQSTNYGYTF
J gene: TRBJ2-6; V gene: TRBV4-1; CDR3 protein: CASSQDGRFSGANVLTF
J gene: TRBJ1-1; V gene: TRBV9; CDR3 protein: CASSVATRNTEAFF
J gene: TRBJ2-7; V gene: TRBV7-2; CDR3 protein: CASSPTTGTGYEQYF
J gene: TRBJ2-5; V gene: TRBV3-1/TRBV3-2; CDR3 protein: CASSPYFGGETQYF
J gene: TRBJ2-1; V gene: TRBV5-1; CDR3 protein: CASSYDSYNEQFF
J gene: TRBJ1-1; V gene: TRBV6-6; CDR3 protein: CASGIRARNTEAFF
J gene: TRBJ1-5; V gene: TRBV27; CDR3 protein: CASSLSPGQPQHF
J gene: TRBJ1-2; V gene: TRBV7-9; CDR3 protein: CASSPQDRGHGYTF
J gene: TRBJ1-2; V gene: TRBV29-1; CDR3 protein: CSAHDREAGYTF
J gene: TRBJ1-4; V gene: TRBV30; CDR3 protein: CAWSALQGTAEKLFF
J gene: TRBJ2-7; V gene: TRBV6-5; CDR3 protein: CASSYARGPSYEQYF
J gene: TRBJ2-3; V gene: TRBV19; CDR3 protein: CASSIEGRDTQYF
J gene: TRBJ2-7; V gene: TRBV28; CDR3 protein: CASSPHHGTRSYEQYF
J gene: TRBJ2-7; V gene: TRBV3-1/TRBV3-2; CDR3 protein: CASSQDPGGGYEQYF
J gene: TRBJ2-7; V gene: TRBV29-1; CDR3 protein: CSVEKDRGWEQYF
J gene: TRBJ2-7; V gene: TRBV20-1; CDR3 protein: CSASWSVAGPSYEQYF
J gene: TRBJ1-5; V gene: TRBV2; CDR3 protein: CASSDWGRQPQHF
J gene: TRBJ1-6; V gene: TRBV14; CDR3 protein: CASSRGQETPLHF
J gene: TRBJ2-7; V gene: TRBV19; CDR3 protein: CASSVTGGEQYF
J gene: TRBJ1-1; V gene: TRBV9; CDR3 protein: CASSPEVITEAFF
J gene: TRBJ1-1; V gene: TRBV6-5; CDR3 protein: CASSPTTGVNTEAFF
J gene: TRBJ2-4; V gene: TRBV4-1; CDR3 protein: CASSQGPKRTSGARDWIQYF
J gene: TRBJ2-1; V gene: TRBV30; CDR3 protein: CAWSVQDGFTNEQFF
J gene: TRBJ2-4; V gene: TRBV10-3; CDR3 protein: CAISETSGKGDIQYF
J gene: TRBJ1-1; V gene: TRBV29-1; CDR3 protein: CSVAGQGNTEAFF
J gene: TRBJ2-2; V gene: TRBV5-1; CDR3 protein: CARRGQGDWTGELFF
J gene: TRBJ1-2; V gene: TRBV19; CDR3 protein: CASSHSERQGEGYTF
J gene: TRBJ2-3; V gene: TRBV6-5; CDR3 protein: CASSTSGGSADTQYF
J gene: TRBJ1-5; V gene: TRBV6-2/TRBV6-3; CDR3 protein: CASSYGGTHSNQPQHF
J gene: TRBJ1-4; V gene: TRBV10-3; CDR3 protein: CATRTEGGKLFF
J gene: TRBJ2-1; V gene: TRBV5-1; CDR3 protein: CASRSRASYNEQFF
J gene: TRBJ2-6; V gene: TRBV15; CDR3 protein: CATLRTGANVLTF
J gene: TRBJ1-3; V gene: TRBV28; CDR3 protein: CASSFQDSSGNTIYF
J gene: TRBJ1-5; V gene: TRBV27; CDR3 protein: CASSQRAVLAQPQHF
J gene: TRBJ2-2; V gene: TRBV2; CDR3 protein: CASSEQRPNTGELFF
J gene: TRBJ2-3; V gene: TRBV18; CDR3 protein: CASSHLIGDTDTQYF
J gene: TRBJ2-1; V gene: TRBV6-4; CDR3 protein: CASSDSWRANEQFF
J gene: TRBJ2-7; V gene: TRBV5-1; CDR3 protein: CASSLTGQGDEQYF
J gene: TRBJ1-1; V gene: TRBV9; CDR3 protein: CASSVAGRGTEAFF
J gene: TRBJ2-6; V gene: TRBV4-2; CDR3 protein: CASSQDSQAANVLTF
J gene: TRBJ1-1; V gene: TRBV10-2; CDR3 protein: CAIRGTGLSTEAFF
J gene: TRBJ1-1; V gene: TRBV19; CDR3 protein: CASSPGGLQAFF
J gene: TRBJ1-5; V gene: TRBV6-1; CDR3 protein: CASSESGVQPQHF
J gene: TRBJ2-7; V gene: TRBV27; CDR3 protein: CASSSLPGTSAFPSEQYF
J gene: TRBJ2-2; V gene: TRBV27; CDR3 protein: CASSTSGRAKGTGELFF
J gene: TRBJ2-3; V gene: TRBV29-1; CDR3 protein: CSVSPGGTSTDTQYF
J gene: TRBJ1-4; V gene: TRBV4-2; CDR3 protein: CASGQGGQGNEKLFF
J gene: TRBJ2-1; V gene: TRBV15; CDR3 protein: CATSRSIGGFRTGGSNEQFF
J gene: TRBJ2-2; V gene: TRBV18; CDR3 protein: CASSLGQGGTGELFF
J gene: TRBJ1-2; V gene: TRBV21-1; CDR3 protein: CASSKRGPRDYGYTF
J gene: TRBJ1-1; V gene: TRBV12-3/TRBV12-4; CDR3 protein: CASSPDNLGAFF